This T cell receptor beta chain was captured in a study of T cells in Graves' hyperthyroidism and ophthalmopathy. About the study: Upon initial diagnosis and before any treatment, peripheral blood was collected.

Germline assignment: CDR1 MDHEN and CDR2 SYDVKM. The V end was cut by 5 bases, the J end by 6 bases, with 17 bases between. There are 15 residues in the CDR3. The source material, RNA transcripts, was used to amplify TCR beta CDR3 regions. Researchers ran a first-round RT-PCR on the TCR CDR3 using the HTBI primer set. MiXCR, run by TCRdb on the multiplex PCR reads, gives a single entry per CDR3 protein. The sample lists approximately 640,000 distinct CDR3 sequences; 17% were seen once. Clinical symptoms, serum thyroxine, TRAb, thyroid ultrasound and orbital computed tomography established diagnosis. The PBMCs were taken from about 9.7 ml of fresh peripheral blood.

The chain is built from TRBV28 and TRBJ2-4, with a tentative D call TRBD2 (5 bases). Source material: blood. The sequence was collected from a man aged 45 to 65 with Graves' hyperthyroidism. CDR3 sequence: CASSIIMEAGNIQYF. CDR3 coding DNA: TGTGCCAGCAGTATCATTATGGAGGCGGGAAACATTCAGTACTTC.